This TCR beta chain was sequenced for a study of T cell changes during pregnancy in multiple sclerosis (dated by TCRdb to the late 2010s). Regarding the complete study: The study examined how the T cell repertoire changed over the course of pregnancy in women with multiple sclerosis.

The germline V and J ends show losses of 7 bases and 1 base respectively, and no gene match explains 6 bases of the junction. From cysteine to phenylalanine, the CDR3 is 15 amino acids long. Of the read, only the CDR3 DNA is kept; its 45 bases are in frame from base 1. The germline V gene specifies ENHRY as CDR1 and SYGVKD as CDR2. Details on this clone: The target of this receptor is not known. Base-call qualities are not available, and no considerably larger clone is one nucleotide away.

Libraries were prepared through the immunoSEQ multiplex PCR assay. TCRdb limited this immuneACCESS table to in-frame rearrangements with V and J called. A share of clones is missing; checked studies link under half to unresolved V genes, and the rest is unexplained. Present in this sample are 60,000 to 75,000 clones, about nine tenths of which were seen just once. The ten largest clones represent roughly 1.5% of the sample. Recombination connected TRBV10-3 to TRBJ2-2, with TRBD2 identical over 7 junction bases. This clonotype was obtained from a female donor with multiple sclerosis, enrolled in a pregnancy study. The material was peripheral blood, obtained in the third trimester of pregnancy. The sequenced DNA: TGTGCCATCAACTTTTTAGCGGGGAACACCGGGGAGCTGTTTTTT. This yields the protein CAINFLAGNTGELFF.